These T cell receptor beta chains were read from a single sample in a study of cytomegalovirus exposure and HLA in healthy donors. Sequenced by immunoSEQ multiplex PCR; TCRdb stores in-frame clones only, minus some. This listing includes roughly 60,000 clones. The sample was PBMCs. These receptor sequences come from a male donor in good health and CMV-seronegative. CDR3s include the opening cysteine and the closing phenylalanine or tryptophan. A D gene is named only where the DNA matches it firmly.

CDR3 length: 14
J gene: TRBJ2-2
D gene: NA
V gene: TRBV28
CDR3 protein: CASSSTTRLRELFF
CDR3 DNA: TGTGCCAGCAGTTCAACGACCCGACTGCGGGAGCTGTTTTTT

CDR3 length: 16
J gene: TRBJ1-1
D gene: NA
V gene: TRBV4-1
CDR3 protein: CASSQRIGLLNTEAFF
CDR3 DNA: TGCGCCAGCAGCCAAAGGATTGGGCTACTGAACACTGAAGCTTTCTTT

CDR3 length: 13
J gene: TRBJ2-7
D gene: NA
V gene: TRBV4-3
CDR3 protein: CASSQDQGSQQYF
CDR3 DNA: TGCGCCAGCAGCCAAGATCAGGGGTCTCAGCAGTACTTC

CDR3 length: 14
J gene: TRBJ2-1
D gene: NA
V gene: TRBV6-6
CDR3 protein: CASSYRISRDEQFF
CDR3 DNA: TGTGCCAGCAGTTACCGAATTAGTAGAGATGAGCAGTTCTTC

CDR3 length: 14
J gene: TRBJ2-5
D gene: NA
V gene: TRBV18
CDR3 protein: CASSSRRGQETQYF
CDR3 DNA: TGTGCCAGCTCTTCCAGGAGGGGACAAGAGACCCAGTACTTC

CDR3 length: 14
J gene: TRBJ2-5
D gene: NA
V gene: TRBV9
CDR3 protein: CASSPLGAGETQYF
CDR3 DNA: TGTGCCAGCAGTCCTTTGGGGGCTGGGGAGACCCAGTACTTC

CDR3 length: 13
J gene: TRBJ2-7
D gene: NA
V gene: TRBV4-2
CDR3 protein: CASSLGADLRQYF
CDR3 DNA: TGTGCCAGCAGCTTGGGGGCAGACCTGCGGCAGTACTTC

CDR3 length: 13
J gene: TRBJ1-1
D gene: NA
V gene: TRBV10-2
CDR3 protein: CASRWNSETEAFF
CDR3 DNA: TGCGCCAGCAGATGGAACAGTGAGACTGAAGCTTTCTTT

CDR3 length: 15
J gene: TRBJ1-4
D gene: NA
V gene: TRBV2
CDR3 protein: CASSLDRSTNEKLFF
CDR3 DNA: TGTGCCAGCAGTTTGGACAGATCAACTAATGAAAAACTGTTTTTT

CDR3 length: 16
J gene: TRBJ2-2
D gene: NA
V gene: TRBV18
CDR3 protein: CASSPRQVVDTGELFF
CDR3 DNA: TGTGCCAGCTCACCACGACAGGTCGTTGACACCGGGGAGCTGTTTTTT

CDR3 length: 13
J gene: TRBJ2-1
D gene: TRBD2
V gene: TRBV5-1
CDR3 protein: CASANLAGIEQFF
CDR3 DNA: TGCGCCAGCGCAAACCTAGCGGGGATTGAGCAGTTCTTC

CDR3 length: 15
J gene: TRBJ1-1
D gene: NA
V gene: TRBV12-5
CDR3 protein: CASGPQTGWSTEAFF
CDR3 DNA: TGTGCTAGTGGTCCCCAGACCGGGTGGAGCACTGAAGCTTTCTTT

CDR3 length: 15
J gene: TRBJ2-7
D gene: TRBD2
V gene: TRBV27
CDR3 protein: CASSSYSGRADEQYF
CDR3 DNA: TGTGCCAGCAGTTCTTACAGCGGGAGGGCCGACGAGCAGTACTTC

CDR3 length: 18
J gene: TRBJ2-4
D gene: NA
V gene: TRBV7-9
CDR3 protein: CASSLKQGHDLAKNIQYF
CDR3 DNA: TGTGCCAGCAGCTTAAAACAGGGACACGACCTAGCCAAAAACATTCAGTACTTC

CDR3 length: 16
J gene: TRBJ1-6
D gene: TRBD1
V gene: TRBV27
CDR3 protein: CASSRTGTGVRSPLHF
CDR3 DNA: TGTGCCAGCAGCCGTACCGGGACAGGGGTGCGATCACCCCTCCACTTT

CDR3 length: 14
J gene: TRBJ2-7
D gene: TRBD1
V gene: TRBV28
CDR3 protein: CASSLGGQGHEQYF
CDR3 DNA: TGTGCCAGCAGTTTGGGGGGACAGGGCCACGAGCAGTACTTC

CDR3 length: 14
J gene: TRBJ2-7
D gene: NA
V gene: TRBV7-2
CDR3 protein: CASSSRGSSYEQYF
CDR3 DNA: TGTGCCAGCAGCTCGAGGGGGAGCTCCTACGAGCAGTACTTC

CDR3 length: 15
J gene: TRBJ1-5
D gene: NA
V gene: TRBV7-2
CDR3 protein: CASSVQVGGNQPQHF
CDR3 DNA: TGTGCCAGCAGCGTCCAGGTCGGTGGCAATCAGCCCCAGCATTTT

CDR3 length: 15
J gene: TRBJ2-7
D gene: NA
V gene: TRBV18
CDR3 protein: CASSPPARGGYEQYF
CDR3 DNA: TGTGCCAGCTCACCACCAGCGAGGGGGGGCTACGAGCAGTACTTC

CDR3 length: 13
J gene: TRBJ1-5
D gene: NA
V gene: TRBV19
CDR3 protein: CASTPQGAQPQHF
CDR3 DNA: TGTGCCAGTACCCCACAGGGAGCTCAGCCCCAGCATTTT

CDR3 length: 15
J gene: TRBJ1-1
D gene: TRBD1
V gene: TRBV29-1
CDR3 protein: CSVDRTGTGGTEAFF
CDR3 DNA: TGCAGCGTTGACAGAACCGGGACAGGGGGCACTGAAGCTTTCTTT

CDR3 length: 16
J gene: TRBJ2-5
D gene: TRBD2
V gene: TRBV2
CDR3 protein: CASSEIGTSAQETQYF
CDR3 DNA: TGTGCCAGCAGTGAAATAGGGACTAGCGCCCAAGAGACCCAGTACTTC

CDR3 length: 14
J gene: TRBJ1-1
D gene: TRBD1
V gene: TRBV27
CDR3 protein: CASKGQGENTEAFF
CDR3 DNA: TGTGCCAGCAAGGGACAGGGAGAGAACACTGAAGCTTTCTTT

CDR3 length: 14
J gene: TRBJ2-7
D gene: TRBD1
V gene: TRBV6-1
CDR3 protein: CASSALGQVYEQYF
CDR3 DNA: TGTGCCAGCAGCGCTCTTGGACAGGTGTACGAGCAGTACTTC